This TCR beta chain was sequenced during a study of cytomegalovirus exposure and HLA in healthy donors. Study as a whole: Tens of millions of unique TCRs from HLA-typed donors were held in an early data release.

The PCR was carried out with 60 Vbeta primers and 13 Jbeta primers. The assay was immunoSEQ multiplex PCR, and TCRdb's table has in-frame clones only and misses some. The sample consists of about 200,000 clones, around 75% of them appearing once. Broader study findings: Diagnosis of cytomegalovirus status made by the classifier reportedly showed high specificity and sensitivity. Researchers catalogued some 160 TCR beta chains as cytomegalovirus-associated. Most CMV-associated TCR beta chains appeared HLA-restricted in a later analysis.

Germline V gene data show CDR1 as MGHRA and CDR2 as YSYEKL. V was clipped by 3 bases and J by 6 bases; unmatched bases: 28. This CDR3 has 22 amino acids. As concerns this clone: What it binds is unknown.

The clonotype comes from a male donor in good health and CMV-seropositive. The gene calls are TRBV4-1 and TRBJ2-2, with 7 nucleotides matching TRBD2. Specimen: PBMCs. The CDR3 nucleotides read TGCGCCAGCAGCCAGACCCTCAGGGCCCAGGCGGGGGAGTTGGGCGTGGCCGGGGAGCTGTTTTTT. It translates to CASSQTLRAQAGELGVAGELFF.